This T cell receptor beta chain was identified during a study of STAT5B mutations in CD4+ large granular lymphocyte leukemia. Whole-study findings and limits: Data were not HLA-matched across samples.

Trimming removed 4 bases from V and 1 base from J, with 14 bases in between. The germline gives CDR1 MDHEN, CDR2 SYDVKM. This CDR3 region has 15 residues. Concerning this clone: The antigen is unknown.

Measured with immunoSEQ multiplex PCR; TCRdb has only the in-frame clones, and not every one. The sample contains around 24,000 clones, 72% of which appear only once. This TCR was recovered from a human donor in good health. The sample comprised CD4+ T cells from blood buffy coats. The rearrangement uses TRBV28 and TRBJ2-7; D gene ambiguous. CDR3 in amino acids: CASSSPQDGSYEQYF. The CDR3 nucleotides are TGTGCCAGCAGTTCCCCCCAGGACGGATCCTACGAGCAGTACTTC.